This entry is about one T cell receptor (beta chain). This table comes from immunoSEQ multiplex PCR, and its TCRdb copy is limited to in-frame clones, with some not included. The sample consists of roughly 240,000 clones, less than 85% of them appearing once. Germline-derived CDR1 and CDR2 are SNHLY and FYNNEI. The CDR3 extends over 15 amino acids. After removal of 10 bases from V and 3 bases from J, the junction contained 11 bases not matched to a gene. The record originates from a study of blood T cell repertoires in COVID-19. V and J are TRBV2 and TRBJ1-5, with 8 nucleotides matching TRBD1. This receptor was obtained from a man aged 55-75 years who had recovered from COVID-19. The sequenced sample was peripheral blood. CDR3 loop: CATKQGDINNQPQHF. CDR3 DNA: TGTGCCACCAAACAGGGGGATATTAACAATCAGCCCCAGCATTTT.